The 5 T cell receptor beta chains in this list originate from one sample, sequenced in a study of T cells after yellow fever vaccination. Using its own MiXCR run on the 5' RACE reads, TCRdb lists one record per CDR3 protein. The sample lists 350,000 or so distinct CDR3 sequences; around 8.1% were seen once. The source material was PBMCs, sampled about 41 days after the first yellow fever vaccination. Source of these receptors: a man between 18 and 35 years old who received the YFV17D yellow fever vaccine.

This clonotype came up a few times. The rearrangement links TRBV18 to TRBJ1-5; D possibly corresponds to TRBD1 (6 bases). Germline CDR1 reads KGHSH; CDR2 reads LQKENI. The CDR3 has 16 residues. V was trimmed by 3 bases and J by 3 bases, leaving 15 bases between them. The CDR3 reads CASSPNHDRYNQPQHF. The CDR3 DNA is TGTGCCAGCTCACCTAACCATGACAGGTACAATCAGCCCCAGCATTTT.

V gene TRBV4-3 combines with J gene TRBJ1-1; tentatively, D is TRBD1 (6 bases). This CDR3 is 14 amino acids long. CDR1 LGHNA and CDR2 YSLEER come from the germline V gene. Trimming shortened V by 0 bases and J by 3 bases, and 8 bases separated the two germline ends. CDR3 bases: TGCGCCAGCAGCCAAGATGCAGGGGACACTGAAGCTTTCTTT. Translation: CASSQDAGDTEAFF.

V gene TRBV3-1 combines with J gene TRBJ2-5; perhaps TRBD2 as D (5 bases). The germline V gene has CDR1 LGHDT and CDR2 YNNKEL (reference sequence). The CDR3 length is 15 residues. V was trimmed by 0 bases and J by 7 bases, leaving 15 bases between them. The CDR3 spells CASSQDLGPAGTQYF. As DNA, the CDR3 is TGTGCCAGCAGCCAAGATCTAGGCCCCGCGGGGACCCAGTACTTC.

This clonotype was counted at least ten times. The chain couples TRBV11-2 to TRBJ2-5; D is possibly TRBD1 (5 bases). The CDR3 is made up of 16 amino acids. The ends were cut back, 0 bases at V and 3 bases at J, with 14 bases in the middle. Germline V lookup: CDR1 SGHAT, CDR2 FQNNGV. DNA for the CDR3: TGTGCCAGCAGCTTAGATAATAGGGCCAGGGAAGAGACCCAGTACTTC. This translates into CASSLDNRAREETQYF.

In this sample, this clonotype turned up many times. This chain connects TRBV7-2 to TRBJ1-4; D is possibly TRBD1 (5 bases). The CDR3 has 14 residues. Germline CDR1 is SGHTA and CDR2 is FQGNSA. Between the trimmed V and J ends, which lost 4 bases and 6 bases, there was a span of 12 bases. In DNA, the CDR3 is TGTGCCAGCAGCTCCGGGACGACCTATGAAAAACTGTTTTTT. It translates to CASSSGTTYEKLFF.